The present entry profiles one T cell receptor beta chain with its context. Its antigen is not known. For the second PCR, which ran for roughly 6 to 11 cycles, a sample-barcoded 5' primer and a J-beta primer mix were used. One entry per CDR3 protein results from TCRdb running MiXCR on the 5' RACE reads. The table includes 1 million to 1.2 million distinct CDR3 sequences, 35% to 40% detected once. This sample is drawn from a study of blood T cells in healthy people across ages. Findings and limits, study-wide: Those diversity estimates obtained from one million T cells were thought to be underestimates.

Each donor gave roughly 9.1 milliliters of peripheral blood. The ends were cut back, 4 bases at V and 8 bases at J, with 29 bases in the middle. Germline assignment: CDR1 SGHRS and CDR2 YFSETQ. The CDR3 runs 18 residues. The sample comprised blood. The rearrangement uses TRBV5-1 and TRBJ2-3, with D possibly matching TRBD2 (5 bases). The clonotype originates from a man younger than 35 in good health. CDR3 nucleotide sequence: TGCGCCAGCAGCCCCCTCGGGATGGGGATGAAATCCGGGCGTACGCAGTATTTT. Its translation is CASSPLGMGMKSGRTQYF. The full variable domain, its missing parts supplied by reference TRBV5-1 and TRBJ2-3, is KAGVTQTPRYLIKTRGQQVTLSCSPISGHRSVSWYQQTPGQGLQFLFEYFSETQRNKGNFPGRFSGRQFSNSRSEMNVSTLELGDSALYLCASSPLGMGMKSGRTQYFGPGTRLTVL.